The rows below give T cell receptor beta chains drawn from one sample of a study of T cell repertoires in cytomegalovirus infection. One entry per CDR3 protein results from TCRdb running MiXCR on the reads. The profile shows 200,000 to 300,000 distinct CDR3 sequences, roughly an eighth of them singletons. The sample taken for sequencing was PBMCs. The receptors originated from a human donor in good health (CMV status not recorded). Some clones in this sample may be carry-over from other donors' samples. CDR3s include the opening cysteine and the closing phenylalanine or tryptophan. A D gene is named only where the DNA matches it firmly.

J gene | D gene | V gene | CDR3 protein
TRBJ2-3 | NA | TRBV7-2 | CASSTAADTQYF
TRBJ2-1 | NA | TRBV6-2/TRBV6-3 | CASSPNRVVNEQFF
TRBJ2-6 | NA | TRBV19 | CASSIRGFSGANVLTF
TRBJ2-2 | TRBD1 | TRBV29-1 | CSVEELGQGAGELFF
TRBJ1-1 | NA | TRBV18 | CASSPPNTMRTEAFF
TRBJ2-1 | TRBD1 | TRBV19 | CASSIGQGLHEQFF
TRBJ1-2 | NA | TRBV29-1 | CSVEVGGGYTF
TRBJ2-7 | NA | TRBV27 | CASTFLVGGQRGEQYF
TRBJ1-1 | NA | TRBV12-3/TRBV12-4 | CASSLPGRENTEAFF
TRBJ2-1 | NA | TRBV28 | CASSLSAVYNEQFF
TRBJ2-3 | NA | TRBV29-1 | CSVDVGGTDTQYF
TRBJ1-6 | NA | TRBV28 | CASSLSLQLNSPLHF
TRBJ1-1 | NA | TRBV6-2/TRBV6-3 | CASSSTVPSEAFF
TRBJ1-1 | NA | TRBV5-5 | CASSSILRSRGSSEAFF
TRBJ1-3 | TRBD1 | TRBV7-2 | CASSTRGLLSGNTIYF
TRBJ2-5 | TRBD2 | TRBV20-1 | CSARDELAGEETQYF
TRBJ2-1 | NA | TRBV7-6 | CASSLVQGREQFF
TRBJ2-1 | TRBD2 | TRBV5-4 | CASSRAGLESHEQFF
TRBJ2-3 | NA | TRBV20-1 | CSAARQSPDLEADTQYF
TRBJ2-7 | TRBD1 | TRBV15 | CATSRLTGGGYEQYF
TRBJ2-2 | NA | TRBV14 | CASRGPNTGELFF
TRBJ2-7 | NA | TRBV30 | CAWSGGFSYEQYF
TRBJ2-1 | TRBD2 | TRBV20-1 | CSARRGGSLSSEQFF
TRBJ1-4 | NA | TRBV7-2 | CASSLAANEKLFF
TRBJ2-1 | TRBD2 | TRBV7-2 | CASSADYERSGREQFF
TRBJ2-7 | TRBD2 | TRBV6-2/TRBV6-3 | CASCGGSSYEQYF
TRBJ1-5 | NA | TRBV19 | CASSILQGSNQPQHF
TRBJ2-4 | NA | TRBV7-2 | CASTFGVAKNIQYF
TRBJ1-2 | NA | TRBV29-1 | CSVEEGAGWDGYTF
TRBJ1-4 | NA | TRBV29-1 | CSVSGGRNEKLFF
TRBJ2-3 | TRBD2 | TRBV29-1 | CSVQGAGTSGRTDTQYF
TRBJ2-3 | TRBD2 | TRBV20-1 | CSVERGDDTQYF
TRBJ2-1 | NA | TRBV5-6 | CASSLGIGQNNEQFF
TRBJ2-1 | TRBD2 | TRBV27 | CASSPSGGSNEQFF
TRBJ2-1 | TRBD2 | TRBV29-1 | CSVGELADNEQFF
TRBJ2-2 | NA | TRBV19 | CASLGRQTNTGELFF
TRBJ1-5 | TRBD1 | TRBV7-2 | CASSWNRGSNQPQHF
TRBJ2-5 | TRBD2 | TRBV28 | CASTKLAGERETQYF
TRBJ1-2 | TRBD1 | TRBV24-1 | CATSAPGQGYGYTF
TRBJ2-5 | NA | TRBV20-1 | CSARVAGSEETQYF
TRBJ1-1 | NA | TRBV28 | CASSPTRQNTEAFF
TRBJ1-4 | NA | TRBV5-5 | CASRTVVGSEKLFF
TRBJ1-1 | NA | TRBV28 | CASSHTNTEAFF
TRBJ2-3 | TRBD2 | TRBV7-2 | CASSLKLAGVGDTQYF
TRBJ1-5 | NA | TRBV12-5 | CASDRGFGQPQHF